Listed here are 29 T cell receptor beta chains from one sample, sequenced in a study of T cell repertoires in cytomegalovirus infection. MiXCR, applied by TCRdb to the reads, yields one record per CDR3 protein. The table records under 850,000 distinct CDR3 sequences, around 31% of them present only once. Their recognized antigens are unknown. The specimen comprised cultured PBMCs, sampled from culture after CMV antigen stimulation. These TCRs come from a human donor in good health (CMV status not recorded). Some clones in this sample may be carry-over from other donors' samples.

The rearrangement joins TRBV2 to TRBJ2-3; unclear D gene. The CDR3 contains 15 residues. Trimming took 1 base from V and 0 from J, leaving 8 bases between them. Germline V gene data show CDR1 as SNHLY and CDR2 as FYNNEI. In nucleotides, the CDR3 is TGTGCCAGCAGTGAAGGCCGCGGCAGCACAGATACGCAGTATTTT. Translation gives CASSEGRGSTDTQYF.

A note on this clonotype: Its ends do not fully match the called genes, so a read error is possible. The J gene is TRBJ1-4, the V gene TRBV4-1, with TRBD1 matching 9 bases. This CDR3 comprises 17 residues. Per germline, CDR1 MGHRA and CDR2 YSYEKL. The CDR3 nucleotides are TGTGCCAGCAGCCAAGATAGGGTGGGACAGGGTCATGAAAAACTGTTTTTT. This encodes CASSQDRVGQGHEKLFF.

At least ten counts were recorded for this clonotype. The chain links TRBV7-2 to TRBJ2-7, with unresolved D. Trimming took 1 base from V and 2 from J, leaving 9 bases between them. Germline CDR1 is SGHTA and CDR2 is FQGNSA. This CDR3 region has 14 residues. Written as DNA, the CDR3 is TGTGCCAGCAGCTTAGGGCCGGGCCCCTACGAGCAGTACTTC. Translated: CASSLGPGPYEQYF.

V gene TRBV28 combines with J gene TRBJ1-3; D not certain. In germline, CDR1 is MDHEN, CDR2 SYDVKM. CDR3 length: 14 amino acids. The V gene lost 5 bases and the J gene lost 0 bases, with 8 bases spanning the gap. CDR3 sequence (DNA): TGTGCCAGCAGTCGACGGTTCTCTGGAAACACCATATATTTT. Encoded protein: CASSRRFSGNTIYF.

The sample holds a few counts of this clonotype. The chain is built from TRBV7-9 and TRBJ2-5; D gene unclear. Germline V gene data show CDR1 as SEHNR and CDR2 as FQNEAQ (reference sequence). This CDR3 has 12 residues. V lost 3 bases and J 5 bases, leaving 7 bases between the germline ends. DNA for the CDR3: TGTGCCAGCAGCTTCGAGACGGAGACCCAGTACTTC. This encodes CASSFETETQYF. Looking up the rest from reference TRBV7-9 and TRBJ2-5 gives the full variable domain: DTGVSQNPRHKITKRGQNVTFRCDPISEHNRLYWYRQTLGQGPEFLTYFQNEAQLEKSRLLSDRFSAERPKGSFSTLEIQRTEQGDSAMYLCASSFETETQYFGPGTRLLVL.

This clonotype appeared a few times. This chain uses TRBV7-6 with TRBJ2-1, with 8 bases fitting TRBD1. J lost 0 bases, V lost 9 bases, and 7 bases had no gene match. The CDR3 covers 15 residues. In germline, CDR1 is SGHVS, CDR2 FNYEAQ. In DNA form, the CDR3 reads TGTGCCAGTGTCAAAGACAGGGGCTCCTACAATGAGCAGTTCTTC. It yields the protein CASVKDRGSYNEQFF.

The chain uses TRBV7-8 and TRBJ2-1; D could derive from TRBD1 or TRBD2 (6 bases each). Germline values: CDR1 SGHVS, CDR2 FQNEAQ. Between the trimmed V and J ends, which lost 5 bases and 2 bases, there was a span of 16 bases. The length of the CDR3 is 16 residues. CDR3 nucleotide sequence: TGTGCCAGCAGCCTAGGGTGGGGGGCTACCTACAATGAGCAGTTCTTC. It specifies CASSLGWGATYNEQFF.

The rearrangement uses TRBV20-1 and TRBJ1-2; 8 bases are shared with TRBD1. V gave up 3 bases and J gave up 6 bases; unmatched junction bases: 3. The CDR3 runs 12 residues. The germline V gene has CDR1 DFQATT and CDR2 SNEGSKA (reference sequence). CDR3 bases: TGCAGTGCTAGGACAGGGGTCGATGGCTACACCTTC. Its protein product is CSARTGVDGYTF.

This clonotype was seen only a few times. The chain carries TRBV6-5 and TRBJ1-6, with 7 bases that match TRBD1. Germline V CDR1 and CDR2: MNHEY, SVGAGI. The J segment lost 0 bases and the V segment lost 6 bases, leaving 5 bases of the junction unmatched. The CDR3 loop spans 16 amino acids. The DNA for the CDR3 is TGTGCCAGCAGAGACAGGGAGAGCTCCTATAATTCACCCCTCCACTTT. It is translated as CASRDRESSYNSPLHF.

The gene calls are TRBV27 and TRBJ1-5; tentatively, D is TRBD1 (5 bases). The germline V and J ends were trimmed by 0 bases and 7 bases, with 13 bases remaining between them. CDR3 length: 15 residues. CDR1 and CDR2 (germline): MNHEY, SMNVEV (reference sequence). The CDR3 DNA sequence: TGTGCCAGCAGTTTATCGGGGACCTGGGGGCAGCCCCAGCATTTT. Translated, it gives CASSLSGTWGQPQHF.

A single count supports this clonotype. The chain recombines TRBV7-6 with TRBJ1-5; the D gene is possibly TRBD1 (6 bases). Germline V gives CDR1 SGHVS, CDR2 FNYEAQ. The CDR3 has 15 residues. The V gene lost 5 bases and the J gene lost 6 bases, with 17 bases spanning the gap. CDR3 in amino acids: CASSRGGGLGQPQHF. Here the CDR3 DNA reads TGTGCCAGCAGCCGCGGCGGGGGCCTTGGTCAGCCCCAGCATTTT. Full variable domain (rest looked up from reference TRBV7-6 and TRBJ1-5): GAGVSQSPRYKVTKRGQDVALRCDPISGHVSLYWYRQALGQGPEFLTYFNYEAQQDKSGLPNDRFSAERPEGSISTLTIQRTEQRDSAMYRCASSRGGGLGQPQHFGDGTRLSIL.

This chain links TRBV12-3 or TRBV12-4 with TRBJ2-2; TRBD1 matches 8 bases. The CDR3 loop spans 17 amino acids. J gave up 6 bases and V 5 bases, and 14 bases lay outside the gene matches. CDR3 coding DNA: TGTGCCAGCAGTAACGGACAGGGACCTACTAGTTCCGGGGAGCTGTTTTTT. Translating gives CASSNGQGPTSSGELFF.

This clonotype appeared a few times. The chain uses TRBV29-1 and TRBJ2-7; the D is unclear. V dropped 4 bases and J dropped 2 bases, with 3 bases sitting between them. In germline, CDR1 is SQVTM, CDR2 ANQGSEA. CDR3 length equals 10 residues. The CDR3 nucleotides are TGCAGCGTTGTTGCCTACGAGCAGTACTTC. Encoded protein: CSVVAYEQYF.

This chain links TRBV12-3 or TRBV12-4 with TRBJ2-5; tentatively, D is TRBD1 (7 bases). Trimming removed 6 bases from V and 5 bases from J, with 13 bases in between. The CDR3 sequence is 13 residues long. CDR3 in amino acids: CASRQGRKETQYF. For the CDR3, the DNA is TGTGCCAGCAGACAGGGGAGGAAGGAGACCCAGTACTTC.

The CDR3 region is CASSILDSLNTEAFF. CDR3 in DNA: TGTGCCAGTAGTATTCTGGACAGTTTGAACACTGAAGCTTTCTTT. The chain joins TRBV19 to TRBJ1-1; a weak D match, TRBD1 (6 bases). The CDR3 totals 15 residues. Per the germline V gene, CDR1 is LNHDA and CDR2 is SQIVND (reference sequence). Trimming removed 3 bases at V and 0 bases at J, with 11 bases between.

There are a few counts of this clonotype. This sequence joins TRBV18 and TRBJ1-2, with unresolved D. V shed 5 bases and J shed 0 bases, with 10 bases lying between them. This CDR3 is 14 amino acids long. Germline V gives CDR1 KGHSH, CDR2 LQKENI. The CDR3 DNA follows: TGTGCCAGCTCAATCTCCGAAGCTAACTATGGCTACACCTTC. Translating gives CASSISEANYGYTF.

CDR3 nucleotide sequence: TGTGCCAGCAGCTTAATCCTCACAGATACGCAGTATTTT. This translates into CASSLILTDTQYF. V is TRBV7-2 and J is TRBJ2-3; D is undetermined. Germline values: CDR1 SGHTA, CDR2 FQGNSA. The CDR3 covers 13 residues. The V end lost 2 bases, the J end lost 2 bases, and 5 bases lay between the germline ends.

This clonotype has ten or more counts. The chain recombines TRBV11-2 with TRBJ2-7; D remains ambiguous. V lost 3 bases, J lost 3 bases, and 6 bases lay in between. CDR3 length equals 12 residues. Germline V CDR1 and CDR2: SGHAT, FQNNGV. Here the CDR3 reads CASSFMFYEQYF. CDR3 nucleotides: TGTGCCAGCAGCTTCATGTTCTACGAGCAGTACTTC.

The chain uses TRBV12-3 or TRBV12-4 and TRBJ2-3; 7 bases match TRBD2. J lost 10 bases, V lost 3 bases, and 7 bases had no gene match. This CDR3 is built from 13 residues. Here the CDR3 reads CASSLEGGVSQYF. CDR3 nucleotide sequence: TGTGCCAGCAGTTTGGAGGGAGGGGTATCGCAGTATTTT.

There are many counts of this clonotype. CDR3 DNA: TGTGCCAGCAGAGTTGGGGGGGACAGACGTGAGCAGTTCTTC. It yields the protein CASRVGGDRREQFF. The rearrangement links TRBV7-2 to TRBJ2-1; either TRBD1 or TRBD2 may fit D (7 bases each). The CDR3 is 14 residues long. V lost 6 bases to trimming and J lost 9 bases, with 18 bases between them. CDR1 SGHTA and CDR2 FQGNSA come from the germline V gene.

This clonotype was counted a single time. The chain uses TRBV19 and TRBJ2-1; D unresolved. CDR1 is LNHDA and CDR2 is SQIVND in the germline V gene (reference sequence). CDR3 length: 14 residues. Trimming removed 10 bases at V and 6 bases at J, with 19 bases between. CDR3 nucleotides: TGTGCCACCCTGGGAACTGACACCCGCAATGAGCAGTTCTTC. It translates to CATLGTDTRNEQFF.

This clonotype was found a few times. This chain joins TRBV6-1 and TRBJ2-7, with D possibly TRBD2 on 5 matching bases. The germline V and J ends were trimmed by 0 bases and 0 bases, with 15 bases remaining between them. This CDR3 has 17 amino acids. The germline CDR1 and CDR2 sequences are MNHNS and SASEGT. CDR3 sequence: CASSEARLAGVSYEQYF. The CDR3 bases are TGTGCCAGCAGTGAAGCGCGGCTAGCTGGGGTCTCCTACGAGCAGTACTTC.

This clonotype was seen ten or more times. The chain couples TRBV7-9 to TRBJ2-3; D perhaps matches TRBD2 (6 bases). From germline, CDR1 is SEHNR and CDR2 FQNEAQ (reference sequence). CDR3 length: 15 residues. The V end lost 1 base, the J end lost 4 bases, and 12 bases lay between the germline ends. CDR3 protein: CASSLVRETADTQYF. The CDR3 DNA reads TGTGCCAGCAGCTTAGTCCGGGAGACGGCAGATACGCAGTATTTT.

The V call is TRBV7-2, the J call TRBJ2-1; 13 nucleotides line up with TRBD2. V shed 6 bases, J shed 6 bases, and the junction held 17 bases outside the gene matches. Germline CDR1 reads SGHTA; CDR2 reads FQGNSA. The CDR3 contains 19 residues. The CDR3 region is CASSERGPWTSGSFNEQFF. CDR3 in DNA: TGTGCCAGCAGTGAAAGGGGGCCGTGGACTAGCGGGAGTTTCAATGAGCAGTTCTTC.

V and J are TRBV11-2 and TRBJ2-7; D is unresolved. The CDR3 has 12 residues. Per germline, CDR1 SGHAT and CDR2 FQNNGV. V was clipped by 5 bases and J by 3 bases, with 8 bases between them. CDR3 sequence reads: CASSGAGYEQYV. The CDR3 nucleotides are TGTGCCAGCAGCGGTGCCGGCTACGAGCAGTACGTC.

The V gene is TRBV6-2 or TRBV6-3, the J gene TRBJ2-1; D possibly corresponds to TRBD2 (6 bases). The V end lost 5 bases, the J end lost 0 bases, and 14 bases lay between the germline ends. The CDR3 contains 16 residues. Per the germline V gene, CDR1 is MNHEY and CDR2 is SVGEGT. CDR3 nucleotide sequence: TGTGCCAGCAGTATCTCGGGGAGGAGCTCCTACAATGAGCAGTTCTTC. Residues: CASSISGRSSYNEQFF.

The chain couples TRBV10-3 to TRBJ2-1; 8 bases are a match to TRBD2. This CDR3 has 13 residues. Germline V gene lookup returns CDR1 ENHRY and CDR2 SYGVKD. The V segment lost 6 bases and the J segment 8 bases; nucleotides outside the gene matches: 6. Here the CDR3 reads CAIRPAGVDEQFF. CDR3 sequence (DNA): TGTGCCATCAGGCCAGCGGGGGTGGATGAGCAGTTCTTC.

The chain carries TRBV4-1 and TRBJ1-6, with D possibly being TRBD1 (5 bases). The V end lost 3 bases, the J end lost 0 bases, and 12 bases lay between the germline ends. Germline values: CDR1 MGHRA, CDR2 YSYEKL. The CDR3 consists of 17 residues. CDR3 bases: TGCGCCAGCAGCCACGACAGCAGAGTCTCCTATAATTCACCCCTCCACTTT. Translating gives CASSHDSRVSYNSPLHF.

This clonotype was counted a few times. V gene TRBV20-1 combines with J gene TRBJ2-3; unclear D gene. Germline V lookup: CDR1 DFQATT, CDR2 SNEGSKA (reference sequence). This CDR3 comprises 17 residues. V lost 0 bases to trimming and J lost 4 bases, with 20 bases between them. This chain's CDR3 is CSARDPLGTKGADTQYF. The CDR3 coding sequence is TGCAGTGCTAGAGATCCGCTGGGAACCAAGGGCGCAGATACGCAGTATTTT.